This TCR beta chain was obtained from a study of blood T cell repertoires in COVID-19. Study-wide background: The United States, Italy and Spain provided the acute and convalescent COVID-19 samples. PBMCs, B-cell-depleted T cells, or T cells provided the cDNA or gDNA that made up the material.

The V gene's germline CDR1 is LGHDT and CDR2 YNNKEL (reference sequence). Between the trimmed V and J ends, which lost 6 bases and 9 bases, there was a span of 14 bases. The CDR3 spans 12 residues. Authors' data handling: Estimation of nucleated cell counts was performed using reference gene primer amplification. TCRdb's table, derived via immunoSEQ multiplex PCR, lists solely in-frame clones and lacks some. D and trimming come from the DNA, and the V and J calls and clone size come from that table. Among around 250,000 clones listed, about 90% were seen once. The Seattle site enrolled patients during active infection and followed them longitudinally.

This rearrangement joins TRBV3-1 (or the pseudogene TRBV3-2) to TRBJ1-2; D gene ambiguous. This receptor was identified in a woman aged 55-70 years with COVID-19, enrolled during active disease. The source material was peripheral blood. CDR3 residues: CASRGASSSYTF. For the CDR3, the DNA is TGTGCCAGCAGAGGAGCATCGAGTAGCTACACCTTC.